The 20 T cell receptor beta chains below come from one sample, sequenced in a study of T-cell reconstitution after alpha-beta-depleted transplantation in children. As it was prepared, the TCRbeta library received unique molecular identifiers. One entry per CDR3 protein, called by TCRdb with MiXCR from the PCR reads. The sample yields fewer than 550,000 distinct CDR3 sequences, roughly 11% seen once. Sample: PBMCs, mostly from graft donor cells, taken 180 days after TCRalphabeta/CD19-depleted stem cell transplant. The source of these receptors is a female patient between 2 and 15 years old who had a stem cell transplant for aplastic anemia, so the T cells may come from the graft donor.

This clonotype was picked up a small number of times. The CDR3 DNA reads TGCGCCAGCATGGATAGCGGGAGGATCTACAATGAGCAGTTCTTC. Amino acids: CASMDSGRIYNEQFF. The chain joins TRBV5-1 to TRBJ2-1; TRBD2 matches at 10 bases. The CDR3 extends over 15 amino acids. Unmatched junction bases numbered 6, after V lost 6 bases and J lost 3 bases. CDR1 and CDR2 (germline): SGHRS, YFSETQ.

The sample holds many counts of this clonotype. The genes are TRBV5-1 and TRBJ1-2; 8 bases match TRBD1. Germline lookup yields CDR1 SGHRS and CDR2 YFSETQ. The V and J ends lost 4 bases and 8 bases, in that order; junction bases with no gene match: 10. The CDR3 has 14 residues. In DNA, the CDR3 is TGCGCCAGCAGCCCGGCTCAGGGGGCGCAAGGCTACACCTTC. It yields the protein CASSPAQGAQGYTF. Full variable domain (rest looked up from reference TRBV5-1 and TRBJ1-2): KAGVTQTPRYLIKTRGQQVTLSCSPISGHRSVSWYQQTPGQGLQFLFEYFSETQRNKGNFPGRFSGRQFSNSRSEMNVSTLELGDSALYLCASSPAQGAQGYTFGSGTRLTVV.

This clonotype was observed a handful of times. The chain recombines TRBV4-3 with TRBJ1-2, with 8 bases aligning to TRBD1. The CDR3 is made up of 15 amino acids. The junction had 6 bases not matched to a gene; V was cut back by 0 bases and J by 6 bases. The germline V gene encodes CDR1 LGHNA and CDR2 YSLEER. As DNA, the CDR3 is TGCGCCAGCAGCCAAGATCCCCAGGGGGCGCATGGCTACACCTTC. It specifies CASSQDPQGAHGYTF.

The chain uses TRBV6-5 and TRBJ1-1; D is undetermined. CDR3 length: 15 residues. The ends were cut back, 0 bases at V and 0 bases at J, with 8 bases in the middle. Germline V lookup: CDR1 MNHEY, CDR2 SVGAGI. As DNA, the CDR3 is TGTGCCAGCAGTTACTCGGAGGCCATGAACACTGAAGCTTTCTTT. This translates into CASSYSEAMNTEAFF.

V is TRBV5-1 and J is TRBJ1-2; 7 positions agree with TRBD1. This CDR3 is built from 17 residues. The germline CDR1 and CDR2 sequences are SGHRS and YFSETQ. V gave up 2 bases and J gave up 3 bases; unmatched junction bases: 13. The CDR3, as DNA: TGCGCCAGCAGCTTACAGGGACAGTATCCCTCTTACTATGGCTACACCTTC. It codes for CASSLQGQYPSYYGYTF.

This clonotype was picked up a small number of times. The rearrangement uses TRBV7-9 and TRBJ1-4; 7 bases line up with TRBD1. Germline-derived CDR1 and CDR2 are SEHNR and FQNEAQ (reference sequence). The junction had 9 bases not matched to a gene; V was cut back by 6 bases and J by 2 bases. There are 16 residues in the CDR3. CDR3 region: CASRQGQAGTNEKLFF. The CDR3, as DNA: TGTGCCAGCAGACAAGGACAGGCTGGCACTAATGAAAAACTGTTTTTT.

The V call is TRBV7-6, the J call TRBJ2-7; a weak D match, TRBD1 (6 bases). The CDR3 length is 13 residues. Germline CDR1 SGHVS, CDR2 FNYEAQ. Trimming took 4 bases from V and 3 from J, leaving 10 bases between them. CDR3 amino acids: CASSSQQGYEQYF. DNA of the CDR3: TGTGCCAGCAGCTCCCAACAGGGCTACGAGCAGTACTTC.

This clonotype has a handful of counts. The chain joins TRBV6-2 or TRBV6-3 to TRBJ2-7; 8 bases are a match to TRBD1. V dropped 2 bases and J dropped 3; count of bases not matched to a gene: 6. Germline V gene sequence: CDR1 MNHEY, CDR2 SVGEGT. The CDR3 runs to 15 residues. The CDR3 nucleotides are TGTGCCAGCAGTTACAACCCGGGACAGGTCTACGAGCAGTACGTC. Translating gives CASSYNPGQVYEQYV.

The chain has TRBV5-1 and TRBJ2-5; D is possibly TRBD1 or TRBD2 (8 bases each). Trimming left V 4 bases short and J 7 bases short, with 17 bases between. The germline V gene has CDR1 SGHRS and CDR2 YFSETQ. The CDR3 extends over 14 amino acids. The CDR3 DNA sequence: TGCGCCAGCAGCCGGGGGGGACAGGAGGCGACCCAGTACTTC. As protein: CASSRGGQEATQYF.

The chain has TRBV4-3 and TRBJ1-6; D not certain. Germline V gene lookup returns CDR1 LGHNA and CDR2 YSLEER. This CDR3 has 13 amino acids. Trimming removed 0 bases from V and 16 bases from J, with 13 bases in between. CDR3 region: CASSQEVERPLHF. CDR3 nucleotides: TGCGCCAGCAGCCAAGAGGTCGAGAGACCGCTCCACTTT.

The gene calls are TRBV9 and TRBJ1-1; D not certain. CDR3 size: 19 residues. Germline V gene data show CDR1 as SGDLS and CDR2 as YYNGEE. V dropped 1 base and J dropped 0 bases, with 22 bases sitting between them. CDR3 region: CASSVSRLHGRPMNTEAFF. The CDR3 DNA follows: TGTGCCAGCAGCGTATCCCGCTTACACGGGAGGCCCATGAACACTGAAGCTTTCTTT. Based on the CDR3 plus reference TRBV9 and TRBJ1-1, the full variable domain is DSGVTQTPKHLITATGQRVTLRCSPRSGDLSVYWYQQSLDQGLQFLIQYYNGEERAKGNILERFSAQQFPDLHSELNLSSLELGDSALYFCASSVSRLHGRPMNTEAFFGQGTRLTVV.

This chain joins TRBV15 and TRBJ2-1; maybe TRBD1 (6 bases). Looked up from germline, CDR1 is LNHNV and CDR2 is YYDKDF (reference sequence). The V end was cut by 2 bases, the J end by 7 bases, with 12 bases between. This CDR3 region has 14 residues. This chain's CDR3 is CATSRPHRANEQFF. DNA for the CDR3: TGTGCCACCAGCAGACCGCACAGGGCGAATGAGCAGTTCTTC. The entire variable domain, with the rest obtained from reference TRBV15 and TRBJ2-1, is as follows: DAMVIQNPRYQVTQFGKPVTLSCSQTLNHNVMYWYQQKSSQAPKLLFHYYDKDFNNEADTPDNFQSRRPNTSFCFLDIRSPGLGDTAMYLCATSRPHRANEQFFGPGTRLTVL.

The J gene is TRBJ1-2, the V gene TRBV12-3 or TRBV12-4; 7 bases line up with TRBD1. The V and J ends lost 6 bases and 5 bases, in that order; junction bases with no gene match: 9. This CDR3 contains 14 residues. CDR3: CASSPQGQAYGYTF. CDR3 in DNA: TGTGCCAGCAGCCCCCAAGGACAGGCGTATGGCTACACCTTC.

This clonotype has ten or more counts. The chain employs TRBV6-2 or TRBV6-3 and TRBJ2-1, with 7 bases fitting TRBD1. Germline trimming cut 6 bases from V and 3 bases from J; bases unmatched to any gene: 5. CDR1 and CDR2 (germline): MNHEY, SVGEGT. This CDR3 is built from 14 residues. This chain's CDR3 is CASRPRDSYNEQFF. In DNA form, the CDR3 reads TGTGCCAGCAGGCCCCGGGACAGCTACAATGAGCAGTTCTTC.

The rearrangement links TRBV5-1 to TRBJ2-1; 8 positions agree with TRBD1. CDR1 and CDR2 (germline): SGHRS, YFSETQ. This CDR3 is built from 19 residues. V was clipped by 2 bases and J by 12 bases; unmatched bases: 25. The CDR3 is CASSLGQGNPGTYLQVQFF. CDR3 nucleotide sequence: TGCGCCAGCAGCTTAGGACAGGGAAATCCCGGGACTTACCTTCAGGTGCAGTTCTTC.

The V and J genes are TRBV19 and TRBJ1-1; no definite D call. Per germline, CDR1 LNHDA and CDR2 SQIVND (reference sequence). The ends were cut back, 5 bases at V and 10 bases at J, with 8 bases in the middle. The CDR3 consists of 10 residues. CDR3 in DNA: TGTGCCAGTAGTGGGTCGGGAGCTTTCTTT. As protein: CASSGSGAFF.

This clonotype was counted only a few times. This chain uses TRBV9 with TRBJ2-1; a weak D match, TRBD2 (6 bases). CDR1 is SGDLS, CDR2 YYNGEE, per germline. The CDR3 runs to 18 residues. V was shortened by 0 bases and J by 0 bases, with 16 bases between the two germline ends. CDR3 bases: TGTGCCAGCAGCGTAGGTGGGGGGACGGCGGTCTCCTACAATGAGCAGTTCTTC. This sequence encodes CASSVGGGTAVSYNEQFF.

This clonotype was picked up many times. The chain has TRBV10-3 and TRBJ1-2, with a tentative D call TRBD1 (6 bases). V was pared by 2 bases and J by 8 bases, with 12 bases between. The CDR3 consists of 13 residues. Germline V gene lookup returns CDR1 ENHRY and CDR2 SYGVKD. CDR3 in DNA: TGTGCCATCAGTGAGACGGGGGCAGGGGGCTACACCTTC. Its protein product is CAISETGAGGYTF.

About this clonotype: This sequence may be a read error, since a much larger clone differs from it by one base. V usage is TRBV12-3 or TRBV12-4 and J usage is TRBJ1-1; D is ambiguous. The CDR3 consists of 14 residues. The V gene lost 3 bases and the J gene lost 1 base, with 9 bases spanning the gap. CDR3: CASSLRARNTEAFF. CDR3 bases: TGTGCCAGCAGTTTGAGGGCGAGGAACACTGAAGCTTTCTTT.

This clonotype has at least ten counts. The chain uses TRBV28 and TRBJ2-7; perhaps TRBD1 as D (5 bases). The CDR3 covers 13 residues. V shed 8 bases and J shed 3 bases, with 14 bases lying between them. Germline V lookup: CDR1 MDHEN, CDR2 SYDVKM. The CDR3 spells CASYGHFDYEQYF. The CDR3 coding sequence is TGTGCCAGCTATGGACATTTCGACTACGAGCAGTACTTC.